This TCR beta chain was captured in a study of cytomegalovirus exposure and HLA in healthy donors. General observations from the study: Follow-up analysis later connected one missense variant in DCLRE1C with trimming of TCR beta V- and J-genes.

Points on this clone: What it binds is unknown.

PCR involved 60 Vbeta and 13 Jbeta primers. Clones were sequenced by immunoSEQ multiplex PCR, and TCRdb holds only the in-frame ones, with some missing. In the table there are 150,000 to 200,000 clones, about 78% of which are singletons. The V end lost 2 bases, the J end lost 5 bases, and 9 bases lay between the germline ends. This CDR3 is 13 amino acids long. Germline V gives CDR1 KGHSH, CDR2 LQKENI. The chain uses TRBV18 and TRBJ1-1, with a possible D match to TRBD1 (5 bases). The sequencing input was PBMCs. This clonotype originated in a man in his forties or fifties in good health and CMV-seronegative. CDR3 residues: CASSPTEGTEAFF. CDR3 nucleotides: TGTGCCAGCTCACCAACGGAGGGGACTGAAGCTTTCTTT.